This record looks at one T cell receptor beta chain sequence and its context. Its antigen is not yet known. Within one base of it there is no much larger clone, and no base qualities were kept. The data are from a study of shared clonotypes between healthy human individuals (dated by TCRdb to 2019 to 2021). About the full investigation: Two women and three men aged 18 to 49 years were included in the cohort. The study deeply sequenced blood TCR repertoires of about 5 healthy adults to estimate repertoire size and the extent of clonotype sharing between individuals. For each donor, CD4 naive and CD4 memory were each given three plates, CD8 naive was given two plates, and CD8 memory was given one plate. Each donor's leukapheresis produced roughly between roughly 0.94 and 9.5 billion PBMCs. Libraries were prepared and TCR repertoires were sequenced by different laboratories using diverse techniques, in order to increase sequencing depth and limit assay-specific biases. The full study reports these points: Larger estimated clonotype richness was generally found for naive subsets than for memory subsets. Approximately 5% of naive CD4, more than 3% of naive CD8, 2.3% of memory CD4, and approximately 0.4% of memory CD8 clonotypes were shared across several donors. Based on pairwise subsampling, the degree of clonotype sharing among donors was expected to be affected by sequencing depth. Rarefaction of sorted-subset datasets indicated incomplete sequencing despite the large sequencing depth. Compared with non-shared clonotypes, clonotypes shared by all four sorted-subset donors had higher generation probabilities. The small number of donors limited the genetic and exposure-history diversity represented. Sampling was restricted to blood, and TCR repertoires in tissue are likely to differ from TCR repertoires in blood.

The germline V gene sets CDR1 to MNHEY and CDR2 to SVGAGI. At the junction V is shortened by 5 bases and J by 1 base; bases outside the gene matches: 4. The CDR3 contains 15 residues, cysteine and phenylalanine counted. Only the CDR3 portion is preserved as DNA: 45 bases, with reading frame beginning at the first base. Healthy HIV-negative adults with no recently reported acute infections or vaccinations were included as donors. Every donor was a Caucasian adult residing in Nashville, Tennessee, USA. CD4+ T cells were enriched through magnetic negative selection, after which naive cells were positively selected on CD45RA and the remaining negative fraction served as the memory subset. Blood was obtained by leukapheresis, after which PBMCs were separated by Ficoll-Histopaque density gradient centrifugation and cryopreserved in liquid nitrogen vapor phase. Purity and quantity of every magnetically sorted T cell population were checked by analytical flow cytometry. Genomic DNA was isolated from every sorted fraction and measured by UV absorbance on a Nanodrop 2000c.

Using the deep immunoSEQ assay, multiplex PCR amplified TCR CDR3 regions from genomic DNA. For each cell subset, the extracted genomic DNA was distributed evenly across all wells of several immunoSEQ 96-well plates, and each plate served as one replicate. Each replicate PCR for sorted subsets received about 220 ng genomic DNA, equal to tens of thousands of T cell genomes. Purified libraries were measured with a Qubit 3.0 fluorometer, size-checked on a Bioanalyzer 2100, and measured again with the KAPA Library Quantification kit. Each immunoSEQ 96-well plate was sequenced on its own single-read 150-cycle Illumina NextSeq 550 flow cell. The paper's data handling went like this. Because only junctional sequences without quality scores were contained in the immunoSEQ output, filtering matching that applied to full-length reads could not be performed. To assign V/J genes and CDR3, sequences were annotated against IMGT germline references using PyIR, a Python wrapper for IgBLAST v1.9. Reads were filtered out if the reads had weak V/J assignments (E-value above 1e-6), no CDR3, stop codons, out-of-frame junctions, or ambiguous translated residues. V3J clonotypes were defined as sequences sharing an identical inferred V gene, J gene, and CDR3 amino acid sequence. To compute the percentage overlap between repertoires, the number of shared unique clonotypes was divided by the size of the smaller repertoire. Three approaches were used to assess repertoire richness: RTK rarefaction, the Chao1 estimator, and Recon v2.1 estimates of unobserved clonotypes. For all TCRbeta clonotypes obtained by the gDNA method from a few donors, generation probabilities were computed with OLGA. Imported from immuneACCESS, the table was reduced by TCRdb to in-frame sequences with V and J called. These copies leave out some clones; in studies compared against another copy, an unresolved V gene accounts for under half, and the cause of the remainder is not known. For V, J and clone size, that table is used; D and trimming come from the DNA. This sample gives about a million clones in total; roughly 80% of them show up just once. Roughly 0.82% of the sample comes from the top ten.

The clonotype originates from a man aged 18 to 29 in good health. Some clones in this sample may be carry-over from other donors' samples. Material: memory CD4+ T cells from PBMCs. The label giving this sample's cell subset or site can be read as: CD45RA-negative fraction. The chain couples TRBV6-5 to TRBJ1-1; 10 nucleotides in the junction match TRBD1. The nucleotides are TGTGCCAGCAGTACACGGGACAGGGGGAACACTGAAGCTTTCTTT. The resulting protein is CASSTRDRGNTEAFF.